The 25 T cell receptor beta chains given below trace back to one sample, sequenced in a study of T cell responses to AZD1222 COVID-19 vaccine. Sequencing used immunoSEQ multiplex PCR; TCRdb keeps in-frame clones, though not all of them. The sample includes about 92,000 clones, about nine tenths of them seen just once. The sample in question was peripheral blood, obtained on day 0 of AZD1222 vaccination. These receptor sequences come from an adult in good health.

V usage is TRBV11-2 and J usage is TRBJ1-1; D unresolved. Germline V gene data show CDR1 as SGHAT and CDR2 as FQNNGV. The CDR3 totals 14 residues. V shed 5 bases and J shed 1 base, with 11 bases lying between them. The CDR3 DNA sequence: TGTGCCAGCAGCCCCCTTCGGGGGAACACTGAAGCTTTCTTT. This sequence encodes CASSPLRGNTEAFF. The full variable domain, completed using reference TRBV11-2 and TRBJ1-1, is EAGVAQSPRYKIIEKRQSVAFWCNPISGHATLYWYQQILGQGPKLLIQFQNNGVVDDSQLPKDRFSAERLKGVDSTLKIQPAKLEDSAVYLCASSPLRGNTEAFFGQGTRLTVV.

V gene TRBV6-5 combines with J gene TRBJ2-7, with D unclear. Trimming stripped 6 bases from V and 7 bases from J, with 16 bases between. Germline-derived CDR1 and CDR2 are MNHEY and SVGAGI. The CDR3 length is 13 residues. The CDR3 coding sequence is TGTGCCAGCAGGGCCCCTTCAGGCGGAGAGCAGTACTTC. This gives the protein CASRAPSGGEQYF.

This clone occurred a few times. This chain links TRBV6-5 with TRBJ2-7; D ambiguous. CDR3 size: 15 residues. The germline V and J ends were trimmed by 5 bases and 4 bases, with 18 bases remaining between them. Germline CDR1 is MNHEY and CDR2 is SVGAGI. CDR3 in DNA: TGTGCCAGCAGTCCTCACACCACCCCTTTTTACGAGCAGTACTTC. As protein: CASSPHTTPFYEQYF.

V usage is TRBV19 and J usage is TRBJ1-6; D might be TRBD1 (6 bases). The CDR3 covers 16 residues. Germline V CDR1 and CDR2: LNHDA, SQIVND (reference sequence). V lost 2 bases and J 10 bases, leaving 18 bases between the germline ends. In DNA form, the CDR3 reads TGTGCCAGTAGTATAAGGCGGCAGGGGTCGGGCTCACCCCTCCACTTT. Protein sequence: CASSIRRQGSGSPLHF.

This chain joins TRBV18 and TRBJ1-4, with D unclear. The ends were cut back, 5 bases at V and 17 bases at J, with 27 bases in the middle. The germline V gene encodes CDR1 KGHSH and CDR2 LQKENI. The CDR3 extends over 15 amino acids. The CDR3: CASSTNPGPTAVIFF. CDR3 in DNA: TGTGCCAGCTCAACTAACCCCGGACCGACCGCTGTCATTTTTTTT. Looking up the rest from reference TRBV18 and TRBJ1-4 gives the full variable domain: NAGVMQNPRHLVRRRGQEARLRCSPMKGHSHVYWYRQLPEEGLKFMVYLQKENIIDESGMPKERFSAEFPKEGPSILRIQQVVRGDSAAYFCASSTNPGPTAVIFFGSGTQLSVL.

The rearrangement uses TRBV19 and TRBJ1-2; D is possibly TRBD1 (5 bases). This CDR3 region has 12 residues. V lost 5 bases to trimming and J lost 8 bases, with 12 bases between them. The germline gives CDR1 LNHDA, CDR2 SQIVND (reference sequence). In DNA form, the CDR3 reads TGTGCCAGTAGTGACCCGGACAAAGGCTACACCTTC. Amino acid sequence: CASSDPDKGYTF.

The chain carries TRBV9 and TRBJ2-2; the D is unclear. CDR1 and CDR2 (germline): SGDLS, YYNGEE. This CDR3 has 14 residues. V lost 0 bases, J lost 7 bases, and 10 bases lay in between. The CDR3 loop is CASSVEGTYGELFF. In DNA form, the CDR3 reads TGTGCCAGCAGCGTAGAGGGAACTTACGGGGAGCTGTTTTTT.

The chain uses TRBV7-9 and TRBJ1-1, with a tentative D call TRBD1 (5 bases). The germline V and J ends were trimmed by 1 base and 5 bases, with 20 bases remaining between them. The CDR3 covers 17 residues. Germline CDR1 and CDR2: SEHNR and FQNEAQ (reference sequence). The CDR3 region is CASSLGAGFSEWTEAFF. The CDR3 DNA is TGTGCCAGCAGCTTAGGGGCAGGGTTTAGTGAGTGGACTGAAGCTTTCTTT.

The chain is built from TRBV11-2 and TRBJ2-3; D remains ambiguous. V was trimmed by 1 base and J by 0 bases, leaving 11 bases between them. CDR3 length: 16 amino acids. Looked up from germline, CDR1 is SGHAT and CDR2 is FQNNGV. The CDR3 is CASSLVFRSSTDTQYF. For the CDR3, the DNA is TGTGCCAGCAGCTTAGTATTCCGGTCTAGCACAGATACGCAGTATTTT.

V gene TRBV4-2 combines with J gene TRBJ2-7, with 8 positions matching TRBD2. Germline loops: CDR1 LGHNA, CDR2 YNFKEQ. The V gene end was trimmed by 0 bases and the J gene end by 3 bases; junction bases not matched to a gene: 7. CDR3 length: 16 residues. CDR3 sequence: CASSQDWNSGVYEQYF. The CDR3 DNA reads TGTGCCAGCAGCCAAGATTGGAATAGCGGGGTCTACGAGCAGTACTTC.

The chain couples TRBV28 to TRBJ1-2; D possibly corresponds to TRBD1 (5 bases). Trimming took 6 bases from V and 4 from J, leaving 15 bases between them. CDR1 and CDR2 (germline): MDHEN, SYDVKM. The CDR3 runs to 14 residues. CDR3 region: CASSLSQGTYGYTF. The CDR3 DNA reads TGTGCCAGCAGCCTAAGCCAGGGAACCTATGGCTACACCTTC.

The chain employs TRBV27 and TRBJ2-3; D remains ambiguous. Deletions cut 3 bases from V and 6 bases from J, with 7 bases between. The germline CDR1 and CDR2 sequences are MNHEY and SMNVEV (reference sequence). This CDR3 is built from 12 residues. CDR3 amino acids: CASSFSHDTQYF. The DNA of the CDR3 is TGTGCCAGCAGTTTCTCACATGATACGCAGTATTTT.

The CDR3 protein is CASSFGGAGISYNEQFF. The CDR3 region has the DNA TGTGCCAGCAGCTTTGGGGGGGCGGGAATCTCCTACAATGAGCAGTTCTTC. This chain joins TRBV7-2 and TRBJ2-1, with a weak D call TRBD2 (7 bases). Germline assignment: CDR1 SGHTA and CDR2 FQGNSA. Deletions cut 3 bases from V and 0 bases from J, with 15 bases between. The CDR3 is made up of 17 amino acids.

The gene calls are TRBV5-6 and TRBJ2-7; 7 bases are a match to TRBD2. Trimming removed 2 bases from V and 6 bases from J; junction bases left unmatched: 8. The germline V gene has CDR1 SGHDT and CDR2 YYEEEE. This CDR3 spans 14 amino acids. The CDR3 loop is CASSLGGGWSEQYF. Written as DNA, the CDR3 is TGTGCCAGCAGCTTAGGCGGGGGATGGTCCGAGCAGTACTTC.

The chain carries TRBV6-2 or TRBV6-3 and TRBJ1-2; 7 positions match TRBD1. The V gene's germline CDR1 is MNHEY and CDR2 SVGEGT. The CDR3 runs 14 residues. Trimming at V came to 4 bases and at J to 6 bases, leaving 8 bases not matched to a gene. The CDR3 nucleotides are TGTGCCAGCAGTTCCCCCCGCGACAGGGATGGCTACACCTTC. This codes for CASSSPRDRDGYTF.

This sequence joins TRBV7-2 and TRBJ2-1; TRBD2 is a possible D gene (6 bases). Germline V lookup: CDR1 SGHTA, CDR2 FQGNSA. V gave up 4 bases and J gave up 2 bases, with 12 bases separating them. The CDR3 covers 15 residues. Written as DNA, the CDR3 is TGTGCCAGCAGCTATGCTTGGGGGGCCTACAATGAGCAGTTCTTC. Translating gives CASSYAWGAYNEQFF.

V is TRBV7-2 and J is TRBJ1-6, with a weak D call TRBD1 (5 bases). CDR1 is SGHTA and CDR2 is FQGNSA in the germline V gene. This CDR3 has 13 residues. V lost 6 bases, J lost 11 bases, and 14 bases lay in between. CDR3 protein: CASSPGPTPPLHF. CDR3 DNA: TGTGCCAGCAGTCCGGGACCAACGCCACCCCTCCACTTT.

V gene TRBV6-1 combines with J gene TRBJ1-2; D unresolved. V lost 3 bases, J lost 5 bases, and 7 bases lay in between. From germline, CDR1 is MNHNS and CDR2 SASEGT. The CDR3 is 12 residues long. For the CDR3, the DNA is TGTGCCAGCAGTGACAGGTTTTATGGCTACACCTTC. This sequence encodes CASSDRFYGYTF.

The chain links TRBV5-1 to TRBJ2-7; D call uncertain. Germline CDR1 is SGHRS and CDR2 is YFSETQ. The CDR3 consists of 15 residues. Trimming removed 1 base at V and 7 bases at J, with 18 bases between. The CDR3 sequence: CASSLPGGPAKEQYF. CDR3 DNA: TGCGCCAGCAGCTTGCCGGGTGGGCCAGCTAAGGAGCAGTACTTC.

The genes are TRBV18 and TRBJ1-1, with a tentative D call TRBD1 (5 bases). The CDR3 loop spans 15 amino acids. Germline values: CDR1 KGHSH, CDR2 LQKENI. Deletions cut 4 bases from V and 1 base from J, with 13 bases between. The CDR3, as DNA: TGTGCCAGCTCACGAATTACGACAGAGAACACTGAAGCTTTCTTT. Translation gives CASSRITTENTEAFF.

This clone was recorded once. At one end, the junction sequence differs from germline, possibly due to a read error. This chain joins TRBV5-4 and TRBJ2-2, with D perhaps TRBD2 (5 bases). CDR1 is SGHNT and CDR2 is YYREEE in the germline V gene (reference sequence). This CDR3 contains 13 residues. CDR3 amino acids: CASSTGNSGELFF. The CDR3, as DNA: TGTGCCAGCAGCACCGGGAACTCCGGGGAGCTGTTTTTT.

This sequence joins TRBV6-2 or TRBV6-3 and TRBJ2-5, with D possibly TRBD1 on 6 matching bases. Trimming shortened V by 4 bases and J by 7 bases, and 25 bases separated the two germline ends. The CDR3 is made up of 17 amino acids. Germline V gene lookup returns CDR1 MNHEY and CDR2 SVGEGT. As DNA, the CDR3 is TGTGCCAGCAGTTCCGGGACAAGGGCCGTCGCGCGTGGGACCCAGTACTTC. Protein sequence: CASSSGTRAVARGTQYF.

The chain couples TRBV6-2 or TRBV6-3 to TRBJ2-2; tentatively, D is TRBD1 (7 bases). The length of the CDR3 is 15 residues. V lost 5 bases and J lost 1, with 11 bases in between. The V gene's germline CDR1 is MNHEY and CDR2 SVGEGT. The CDR3 sequence is CASSPGDRNTGELFF. The CDR3 DNA is TGTGCCAGCAGTCCGGGGGACAGGAACACCGGGGAGCTGTTTTTT.

V usage is TRBV5-1 and J usage is TRBJ2-2; possibly TRBD2 for D (6 bases). V gave up 0 bases and J gave up 2 bases, with 11 bases separating them. CDR3 length: 16 amino acids. From germline, CDR1 is SGHRS and CDR2 YFSETQ. This chain's CDR3 is CASSLEAGVNTGELFF. CDR3 in DNA: TGCGCCAGCAGCTTGGAAGCGGGCGTAAACACCGGGGAGCTGTTTTTT.

This rearrangement joins TRBV19 to TRBJ2-2, with D possibly matching TRBD1 (6 bases). This CDR3 contains 14 residues. V lost 5 bases, J lost 5 bases, and 12 bases lay in between. Germline loops: CDR1 LNHDA, CDR2 SQIVND (reference sequence). The CDR3 DNA reads as TGTGCCAGTAGTTCCTCCCAGGGGACCGGGGAGCTGTTTTTT. Translating it yields CASSSSQGTGELFF. The whole variable domain, filled in from reference TRBV19 and TRBJ2-2, reads DGGITQSPKYLFRKEGQNVTLSCEQNLNHDAMYWYRQDPGQGLRLIYYSQIVNDFQKGDIAEGYSVSREKKESFPLTVTSAQKNPTAFYLCASSSSQGTGELFFGEGSRLTVL.